The clone carrying this T cell receptor (beta chain) was seen ten or more times. Its target is not known. This record comes from a study of sequential checkpoint blockade in melanoma. V gave up 6 bases and J gave up 2 bases; unmatched junction bases: 5. Germline V gene data show CDR1 as SGHNT and CDR2 as YENEEA. There are 14 residues in the CDR3. Notes on the study in general: Tumor T-cell fraction and clonality correlated with PD-L1 and CD8+ counts. About 30 times likelier clinical benefit followed increased tumor T-cell fraction and clonality.

Here immunoSEQ multiplex PCR was the method, and the copy in TCRdb shows in-frame clones only, minus some. Of about 21,000 clones listed, around 25% are singletons. Specified treatment: randomized to nivolumab then ipilimumab (arm A) or the reverse (arm B). V usage is TRBV11-3 and J usage is TRBJ2-7; 9 nucleotides match TRBD2. The sequencing here drew on tumor tissue (inferred from file names), taken from a patient given nivolumab and ipilimumab in sequence. This sequence was found in a human donor with melanoma. The CDR3 DNA follows: TGTGCCAGCAGTCAAGCGGGGGGTACCTACGAGCAGTACTTC. Translated: CASSQAGGTYEQYF.